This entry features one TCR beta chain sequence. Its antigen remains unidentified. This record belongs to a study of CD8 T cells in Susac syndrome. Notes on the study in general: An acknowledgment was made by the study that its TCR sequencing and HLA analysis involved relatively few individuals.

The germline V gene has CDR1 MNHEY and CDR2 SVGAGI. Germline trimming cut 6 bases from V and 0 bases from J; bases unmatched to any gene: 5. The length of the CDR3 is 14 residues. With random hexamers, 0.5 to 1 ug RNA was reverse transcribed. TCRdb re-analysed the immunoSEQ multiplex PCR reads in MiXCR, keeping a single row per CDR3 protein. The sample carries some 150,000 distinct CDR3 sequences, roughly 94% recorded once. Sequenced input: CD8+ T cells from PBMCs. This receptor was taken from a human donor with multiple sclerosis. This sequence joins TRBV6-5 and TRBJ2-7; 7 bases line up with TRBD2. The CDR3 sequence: CASSWGGASYEQYF. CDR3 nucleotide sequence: TGTGCCAGCAGCTGGGGGGGAGCCTCCTACGAGCAGTACTTC.